The present TCR beta chain was sequenced within a study of T cells after yellow fever vaccination. Overall study results and limits: Overall, a small share of clonotypes was seen in both CD4 and CD8 compartments. Among primary-vaccination clones, most reappeared after the booster, at just under 98% for CD4 and about 90% for CD8. Repertoires obtained by FACS sorting could include abundant clonotypes that entered as contaminants from the bulk population.

The CDR3 length is 12 residues. V was shortened by 3 bases and J by 11 bases, with 11 bases between the two germline ends. Germline V lookup: CDR1 DFQATT, CDR2 SNEGSKA (reference sequence). TCR cDNA was made by 5'RACE template switching, adding a universal primer site and UMIs. Using its own MiXCR run on the 5' RACE reads, TCRdb lists one record per CDR3 protein. In the table there are about 150,000 distinct CDR3 sequences, 5.5% to 8% of which are singletons. This clonotype turned up a few times. Its antigen remains unidentified. The rearrangement joins TRBV20-1 to TRBJ1-6, with unresolved D. Here the sequenced sample was CD4+ T cells sorted from PBMCs, taken on the day of the first yellow fever vaccination. The clonotype comes from a man younger than 35 who received the YFV17D yellow fever vaccine. The CDR3 bases are TGCAGTGCTAGCGGGGTGAAGACACCCCTCCACTTT. Encoded protein: CSASGVKTPLHF.